Shown below are 9 T cell receptor beta chains from a single sample sequenced in a study of blood T cell repertoires in COVID-19. Clones were read by immunoSEQ multiplex PCR, and TCRdb kept only the in-frame ones, dropping some. The profile shows roughly 86,000 clones, roughly four fifths of them singletons. The sample consisted of peripheral blood. The receptors derive from a human donor in a cohort sampled during active COVID-19.

The CDR3 DNA reads as TGTGCCAGCAGCCCCCGTTTCGGCTCTGGAAACACCATATATTTT. Its translation is CASSPRFGSGNTIYF. J is TRBJ1-3 and V is TRBV28; no clear D. The germline V gene has CDR1 MDHEN and CDR2 SYDVKM. V lost 6 bases and J lost 0, with 12 bases in between. CDR3 size: 15 residues. Variable domain in full (rest from reference TRBV28 and TRBJ1-3): DVKVTQSSRYLVKRTGEKVFLECVQDMDHENMFWYRQDPGLGLRLIYFSYDVKMKEKGDIPEGYSVSREKKERFSLILESASTNQTSMYLCASSPRFGSGNTIYFGEGSWLTVV.

The chain links TRBV19 to TRBJ1-1; D gene unclear. Germline values: CDR1 LNHDA, CDR2 SQIVND (reference sequence). The CDR3 spans 15 residues. Trimming removed 9 bases at V and 1 base at J, with 18 bases between. The CDR3 loop is CASESLTPRNTEAFF. CDR3 sequence (DNA): TGTGCCAGCGAAAGCCTGACACCCCGGAACACTGAAGCTTTCTTT.

This chain joins TRBV18 and TRBJ2-2; 8 bases map to TRBD1. The length of the CDR3 is 15 residues. Germline CDR1 and CDR2: KGHSH and LQKENI. V was clipped by 6 bases and J by 14 bases; unmatched bases: 17. The chain's CDR3 is CASSSIGTGWRSLFF. Here the CDR3 DNA reads TGTGCCAGCTCCTCCATTGGGACAGGCTGGAGGAGCCTGTTTTTT. The variable domain in full, with the rest retrieved from reference TRBV18 and TRBJ2-2, is NAGVMQNPRHLVRRRGQEARLRCSPMKGHSHVYWYRQLPEEGLKFMVYLQKENIIDESGMPKERFSAEFPKEGPSILRIQQVVRGDSAAYFCASSSIGTGWRSLFFGEGSRLTVL.

CDR3 sequence: CASSIDRGANVLTF. In DNA, the CDR3 is TGTGCCAGTAGTATAGATCGGGGGGCCAACGTCCTGACTTTC. The genes are TRBV19 and TRBJ2-6; no definite D call. CDR1 and CDR2 from the germline V gene are LNHDA and SQIVND (reference sequence). CDR3 length equals 14 residues. Trimming removed 0 bases from V and 4 bases from J, with 4 bases in between.

The rearrangement joins TRBV7-9 to TRBJ1-4, with a tentative D call TRBD1 (6 bases). The germline CDR1 and CDR2 sequences are SEHNR and FQNEAQ (reference sequence). With 3 bases removed from V and 8 bases from J, the gap between germline ends came to 16 bases. The CDR3 runs 15 residues. The CDR3 DNA reads as TGTGCCAGCAGCTTTGATGGGGCAGGGGACGAAAAACTGTTTTTT. It specifies CASSFDGAGDEKLFF. Combining the CDR3 with reference TRBV7-9 and TRBJ1-4 gives the whole variable domain DTGVSQNPRHKITKRGQNVTFRCDPISEHNRLYWYRQTLGQGPEFLTYFQNEAQLEKSRLLSDRFSAERPKGSFSTLEIQRTEQGDSAMYLCASSFDGAGDEKLFFGSGTQLSVL.

This chain uses TRBV6-5 with TRBJ2-7, with 7 nucleotides matching TRBD1. Per germline, CDR1 MNHEY and CDR2 SVGAGI. Trimming at V came to 6 bases and at J to 4 bases, leaving 9 bases not matched to a gene. The CDR3 totals 14 residues. CDR3 protein: CASRPTGSIYEQYF. The CDR3 bases are TGTGCCAGCAGGCCGACAGGGAGTATTTACGAGCAGTACTTC.

The chain is built from TRBV19 and TRBJ2-3; possibly TRBD1 for D (5 bases). This CDR3 region has 16 residues. Germline loops: CDR1 LNHDA, CDR2 SQIVND (reference sequence). Trimming pared 0 bases from V and 5 bases from J, leaving 15 bases between. CDR3 residues: CASSIDLGQIVDTQYF. The CDR3, as DNA: TGTGCCAGTAGTATAGACCTCGGACAAATAGTAGATACGCAGTATTTT. The entire variable domain, with the rest obtained from reference TRBV19 and TRBJ2-3, is as follows: DGGITQSPKYLFRKEGQNVTLSCEQNLNHDAMYWYRQDPGQGLRLIYYSQIVNDFQKGDIAEGYSVSREKKESFPLTVTSAQKNPTAFYLCASSIDLGQIVDTQYFGPGTRLTVL.

This clone has only one observation. The chain is built from TRBV5-1 and TRBJ2-2; 10 bases match TRBD1. J lost 5 bases, V lost 4 bases, and 5 bases had no gene match. The germline gives CDR1 SGHRS, CDR2 YFSETQ. The CDR3 is 15 residues long. The DNA for the CDR3 is TGCGCCAGCAGCAGGGGACAGGGGAGAACCGGGGAGCTGTTTTTT. Its protein is CASSRGQGRTGELFF.

This chain joins TRBV11-2 and TRBJ1-2, with D perhaps matching TRBD1 (6 bases). The CDR3 is 12 residues long. From germline, CDR1 is SGHAT and CDR2 FQNNGV. V was shortened by 5 bases and J by 8 bases, with 12 bases between the two germline ends. The CDR3 region has the DNA TGTGCCAGCAGCGCTACAGGGCGAGGCTACACCTTC. Translation: CASSATGRGYTF.